What follows describes a single T cell receptor (beta chain). Its cognate antigen is unknown. This record belongs to a study of OX40 agonist ivuxolimab in advanced cancers. Looking at the study overall: Across the patients, intravenous ivuxolimab was delivered every 2 weeks at 0.01 to 10 mg/kg. People in dose escalation had one of these cancers: hepatocellular carcinoma, melanoma, renal cell or head and neck cancer.

With 0 bases clipped from V and 6 bases from J, the junction kept 2 bases outside the gene matches. Germline CDR1 is LGHNA and CDR2 is YNFKEQ. This CDR3 region has 15 residues. Profiling relied on immunoSEQ multiplex PCR, and the TCRdb table lists in-frame clones only, not all of them. The table lists 75,000 to 100,000 clones, approximately 90% of them singletons. Whole-study results and caveats: Some nonresponders additionally presented with little normalized T-cell clonal expansion. The average count of expanded clones was higher among CD8+ T cells than among CD4+.

The chain carries TRBV4-2 and TRBJ2-4; 10 positions agree with TRBD2. Sequenced material: CD4+ or CD8+ T cells sorted from blood, taken in a trial of the OX40 agonist ivuxolimab. The clonotype was recovered from an adult with an advanced solid tumor such as melanoma, head and neck, liver or kidney cancer. The DNA of the CDR3 is TGTGCCAGCAGCCAAGAATTAGCGGGGGGAAACATTCAGTACTTC. It codes for CASSQELAGGNIQYF.